This is a list of T cell receptor beta chains from one sample in a study of blood T cell repertoires in COVID-19. Clones were sequenced by immunoSEQ multiplex PCR, and TCRdb holds only the in-frame ones, with some missing. Of more than 90,000 clones in the sample, approximately 78% were seen once. Sequencing used peripheral blood. The receptors originated from a man aged 65 to 79 with acute or convalescent COVID-19. Both conserved end residues are part of each CDR3. A D gene is named only where the DNA matches it firmly. Rows may omit the clone size; those that give it use once, few, many or a size class.

once	13	TRBV20-1	.	TRBJ1-5	TGCAGTGCTAGTGTACAGGGCCCTCAGCCCCAGCATTTT	CSASVQGPQPQHF
.	13	TRBV12-3/TRBV12-4	TRBD1	TRBJ1-2	TGTGCCAGCAGGGACAGGCTTAACTATGGCTACACCTTC	CASRDRLNYGYTF
.	15	TRBV29-1	.	TRBJ1-5	TGCAGCGTGAGAATAGAGGGAAGGAGCAATCAGCCCCAGCATTTT	CSVRIEGRSNQPQHF
.	15	TRBV11-2	TRBD2	TRBJ2-7	TGTGCCAGCACCTTTGGGGGAGGGACCCCCTACGAGCAGTACTTC	CASTFGGGTPYEQYF
.	15	TRBV6-1	.	TRBJ1-5	TGTGCCAGCAGTGAGGACAGACTTAGCAATCAGCCCCAGCATTTT	CASSEDRLSNQPQHF
.	14	TRBV6-5	.	TRBJ2-4	TGTGCCAGCAGTCCGGGGGATTTACGAAACATTCAGTACTTC	CASSPGDLRNIQYF
.	15	TRBV11-2	.	TRBJ1-1	TGTGCCAGCAGCTTAGAGGGCAGGGGTGGTACTGAAGCTTTCTTT	CASSLEGRGGTEAFF
once	11	TRBV5-6	.	TRBJ1-2	TGTGCCAGCAGCTCGACAGGAATCTACACCTTC	CASSSTGIYTF
.	17	TRBV10-2	.	TRBJ2-6	TGCGCCAGCAATTTCGGGAGCTTCCCCTCTGGGGCCAACGTCCTGACTTTC	CASNFGSFPSGANVLTF
once	13	TRBV19	.	TRBJ1-2	TGTGCCAGTAGTATATTTGCGGACTATGGCTACACCTTC	CASSIFADYGYTF
.	16	TRBV9	TRBD2	TRBJ2-2	TGTGCCAGCAGCGTCAGTAGCGGGAGAGTCACCGGGGAGCTGTTTTTT	CASSVSSGRVTGELFF
.	14	TRBV6-6	TRBD1	TRBJ1-2	TGTGCCAGCAGTTACTCTCAGGGGGCCGATGGCTACACCTTC	CASSYSQGADGYTF
once	16	TRBV7-8	TRBD1	TRBJ1-5	TGTGCCAGCAGCGCCTTGACAGGGAACGGCAATCAGCCCCAGCATTTT	CASSALTGNGNQPQHF
few	15	TRBV9	TRBD1	TRBJ1-6	TGTGCCAGCAGCGTGGGACAGGGGGCAAATTCACCCCTCCACTTT	CASSVGQGANSPLHF
.	13	TRBV24-1	.	TRBJ1-2	TGTGCCACCGAAGGGGGGGCTGGCTATGGCTACACCTTC	CATEGGAGYGYTF
.	16	TRBV2	TRBD2	TRBJ2-7	TGTGCCAGCAGCGCAACCGGGACTAGCGGGTTCTACGAGCAGTACTTC	CASSATGTSGFYEQYF
.	14	TRBV19	TRBD1	TRBJ1-6	TGTGCCAGTAGTGCCCGGACAGGGCATTCACCCCTCCACTTT	CASSARTGHSPLHF
.	14	TRBV28	.	TRBJ2-7	TGTGCCAGCAGTTTTAGTAGTTTGGACAACGAGCAGTACTTC	CASSFSSLDNEQYF
.	15	TRBV11-2	.	TRBJ2-6	TGTGCCAGCAGCTTAGCAGCACCAGGCGTCAACGTCCTGACTTTC	CASSLAAPGVNVLTF
once	15	TRBV6-1	.	TRBJ2-2	TGTGCCAGCAGTGAACCAGCAGGGGGGACCGGGGAGCTGTTTTTT	CASSEPAGGTGELFF
.	14	TRBV5-4	TRBD1	TRBJ1-6	TGTGCCAGCAGCTCCGGGACAGGGGGCTCACCCCTCCACTTT	CASSSGTGGSPLHF
.	16	TRBV28	TRBD1	TRBJ2-2	TGTGCCAGCAGCCCCGCAGGGGGCGCGAACACCGGGGAGCTGTTTTTT	CASSPAGGANTGELFF
once	13	TRBV19	TRBD1	TRBJ1-1	TGTGCCAGTGGACAGGGACCGAACACTGAAGCTTTCTTT	CASGQGPNTEAFF
.	14	TRBV7-3	.	TRBJ1-6	TGTGCCAGCAGCTTAAAGGCAGGGGTTTCACCCCTCCACTTT	CASSLKAGVSPLHF
.	13	TRBV27	.	TRBJ1-4	TGTGCCAGCAGTTTATGGGGAGACGAAAAACTGTTTTTT	CASSLWGDEKLFF
.	17	TRBV7-8	TRBD2	TRBJ2-2	TGTGCCAGCAGCCTGCGCGCCCGCCAGCGGGAGTGGCGGGAGCTGTTTTTT	CASSLRARQREWRELFF
.	13	TRBV29-1	.	TRBJ1-2	TGCAGCGTTGCTGGCAGGGGTGGGTATGGCTACACCTTC	CSVAGRGGYGYTF
.	15	TRBV30	.	TRBJ2-3	TGTGCCTGGAGTCTTCCTAGACAGGGCACAGATACGCAGTATTTT	CAWSLPRQGTDTQYF
.	17	TRBV7-8	.	TRBJ1-6	TGTGCCAGCAGCCCTCGGGTGGAACTGGTTAGGAGTTCACCCCTCCACTTT	CASSPRVELVRSSPLHF
.	12	TRBV4-1	.	TRBJ2-5	TGCGCCAGCAGCCAAATCATGGAGACCCAGTACTTC	CASSQIMETQYF
.	14	TRBV28	.	TRBJ1-2	TGTGCCAGCAGTTTAATGTCAGGGAAACGTGGCTACACCTTC	CASSLMSGKRGYTF
.	13	TRBV28	.	TRBJ1-1	TGTGCCACTCTCAGGGGTCAGGGATCTGAAGCTTTCTTT	CATLRGQGSEAFF
.	15	TRBV14	.	TRBJ1-4	TGTGCCAGCAGCCAAGCGACAGTCGGGAATGAAAAACTGTTTTTT	CASSQATVGNEKLFF
.	12	TRBV15	TRBD2	TRBJ2-3	TGTGCCACCAGCGGCGTAGCGGGAGGGCAGTATTTT	CATSGVAGGQYF
.	13	TRBV15	.	TRBJ1-2	TGTGCCACCAGCAGAGGGGCATTAGATGGCTACACCTTC	CATSRGALDGYTF
.	14	TRBV7-8	TRBD1	TRBJ2-7	TGTGCCAGCAGAAGGGACAGGCAGGCCTACGAGCAGTACTTC	CASRRDRQAYEQYF
.	16	TRBV5-1	TRBD1	TRBJ2-7	TGCGCCAGCAGCTTGGTGGGACAGGGTTTTTCCAACGAGCAGTACTTC	CASSLVGQGFSNEQYF
.	15	TRBV9	TRBD1	TRBJ1-6	TGTGCCAGCAGCTCACAGGGGTCCTATAATTCACCCCTCCACTTT	CASSSQGSYNSPLHF
.	13	TRBV12-3/TRBV12-4	.	TRBJ1-1	TGTGCCAGCAGTTTATTGAGGGCCACTGAAGCTTTCTTT	CASSLLRATEAFF
.	16	TRBV27	TRBD2	TRBJ2-1	TGTGCCAGCAGTCCCCAGAGGACTAGCGGATACAATGAGCAGTTCTTC	CASSPQRTSGYNEQFF
.	14	TRBV5-1	TRBD1	TRBJ2-2	TGCGCCAGCAGCTCGGACAGGGGGCTCGGGGAGCTGTTTTTT	CASSSDRGLGELFF
.	16	TRBV9	TRBD1	TRBJ1-6	TGTGCCAGCAGCCCGGGGACAGGGGATTTTAATTCACCCCTCCACTTT	CASSPGTGDFNSPLHF
.	15	TRBV5-1	.	TRBJ1-1	TGCGCCAGCAGCCTGGGGGCAGGGCCGAACACTGAAGCTTTCTTT	CASSLGAGPNTEAFF
once	14	TRBV3-1/TRBV3-2	.	TRBJ1-6	TGTGCCAGCAACGCACAGGACTATAATTCACCCCTCCACTTT	CASNAQDYNSPLHF
.	14	TRBV19	TRBD1	TRBJ1-6	TGTGCCAGTAGCACGGGACAGGGGAATTCACCCCTCCACTTT	CASSTGQGNSPLHF
.	16	TRBV5-1	.	TRBJ2-6	TGCGCCAGCAGCTTGGCGGCAGGCTCTGGGGCCAACGTCCTGACTTTC	CASSLAAGSGANVLTF
.	15	TRBV10-3	TRBD2	TRBJ2-7	TGTGCCATCAGCCAATCTAGCGGGAGTCCCTACGAGCAGTACTTC	CAISQSSGSPYEQYF
once	12	TRBV13	.	TRBJ2-2	TGTGCCAGCAGCTCGTTCACCGGGGAGCTGTTTTTT	CASSSFTGELFF
.	15	TRBV5-1	.	TRBJ1-6	TGCGCCAGCAGCTTGCGGACAGATCACAATTCACCCCTCCACTTT	CASSLRTDHNSPLHF
.	13	TRBV4-1	.	TRBJ1-5	TGCGCCAGCAGCCAAGATCCGGGTAAACCCCAGCATTTT	CASSQDPGKPQHF
.	14	TRBV5-1	TRBD2	TRBJ2-7	TGCGCCAGCACCTCCGGGACTAGCGGCTACGAGCAGTACTTC	CASTSGTSGYEQYF
.	14	TRBV6-2/TRBV6-3	.	TRBJ1-4	TGTGCCAGCAGTTTCCGCGACACTGATGAAAAACTGTTTTTT	CASSFRDTDEKLFF
.	14	TRBV5-8	.	TRBJ2-2	TGTGCCAGCAGCTTCGACAGACTTACCGGGGAGCTGTTTTTT	CASSFDRLTGELFF
.	14	TRBV28	TRBD1	TRBJ1-6	TGTGCCAGCAGTGCGGACAGGAGTAACTCACCCCTCCACTTT	CASSADRSNSPLHF
.	17	TRBV5-4	TRBD2	TRBJ2-3	TGTGCCAGCAGCTTGGCCGCTAGCGGGGGGCAGGGAGATACGCAGTATTTT	CASSLAASGGQGDTQYF
few	14	TRBV7-2	TRBD1	TRBJ1-1	TGTGCCAGCAGCCGTGGGGGGTCAGGGGGCGAAGCTTTCTTT	CASSRGGSGGEAFF
.	14	TRBV27	.	TRBJ1-5	TGTGCCAGCAGTTCCCGAGTCCCGACGGGGCCCCAGCATTTT	CASSSRVPTGPQHF
.	14	TRBV29-1	TRBD1	TRBJ1-2	TGCAGCGTCCCTGATAGAGGGGGCCGCCTAGGCTACACCTTC	CSVPDRGGRLGYTF